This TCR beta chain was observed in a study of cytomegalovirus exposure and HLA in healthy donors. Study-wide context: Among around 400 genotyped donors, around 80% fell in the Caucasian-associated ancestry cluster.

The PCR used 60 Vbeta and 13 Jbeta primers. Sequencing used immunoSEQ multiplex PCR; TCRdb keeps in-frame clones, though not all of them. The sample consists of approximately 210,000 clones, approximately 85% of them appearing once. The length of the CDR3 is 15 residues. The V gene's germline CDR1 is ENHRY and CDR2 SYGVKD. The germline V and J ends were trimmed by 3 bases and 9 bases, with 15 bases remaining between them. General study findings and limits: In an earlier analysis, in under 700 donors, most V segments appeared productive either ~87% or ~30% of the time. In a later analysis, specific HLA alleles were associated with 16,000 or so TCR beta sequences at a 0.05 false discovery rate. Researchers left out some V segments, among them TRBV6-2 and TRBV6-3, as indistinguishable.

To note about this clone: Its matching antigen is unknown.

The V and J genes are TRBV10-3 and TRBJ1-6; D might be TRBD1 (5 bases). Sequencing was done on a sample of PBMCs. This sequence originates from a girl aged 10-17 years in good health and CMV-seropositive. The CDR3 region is CAISDQDISFSPLHF. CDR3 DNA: TGTGCCATCAGTGACCAGGACATATCTTTTTCACCCCTCCACTTT.